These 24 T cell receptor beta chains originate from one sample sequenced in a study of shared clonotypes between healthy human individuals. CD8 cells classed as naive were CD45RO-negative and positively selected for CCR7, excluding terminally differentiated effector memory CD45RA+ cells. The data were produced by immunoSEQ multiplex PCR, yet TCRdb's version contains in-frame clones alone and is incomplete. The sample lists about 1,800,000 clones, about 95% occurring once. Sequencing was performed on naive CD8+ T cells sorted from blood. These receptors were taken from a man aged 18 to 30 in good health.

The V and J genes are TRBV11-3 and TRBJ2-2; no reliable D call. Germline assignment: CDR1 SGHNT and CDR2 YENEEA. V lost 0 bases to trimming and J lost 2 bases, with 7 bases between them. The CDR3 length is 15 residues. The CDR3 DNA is TGTGCCAGCAGCTTAGACAGTTCTAACACCGGGGAGCTGTTTTTT. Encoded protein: CASSLDSSNTGELFF.

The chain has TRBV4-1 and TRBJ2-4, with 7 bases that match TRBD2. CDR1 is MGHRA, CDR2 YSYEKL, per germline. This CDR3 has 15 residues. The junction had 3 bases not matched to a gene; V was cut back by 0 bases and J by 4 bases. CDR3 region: CASSQDPSGKNIQYF. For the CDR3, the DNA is TGCGCCAGCAGCCAAGATCCTAGCGGTAAAAACATTCAGTACTTC.

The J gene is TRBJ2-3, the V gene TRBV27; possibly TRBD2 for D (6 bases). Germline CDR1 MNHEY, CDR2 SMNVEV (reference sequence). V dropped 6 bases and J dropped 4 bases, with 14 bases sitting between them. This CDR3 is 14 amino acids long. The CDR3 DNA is TGTGCCAGCAGAACAACCGGGACTGCAGATACGCAGTATTTT. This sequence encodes CASRTTGTADTQYF.

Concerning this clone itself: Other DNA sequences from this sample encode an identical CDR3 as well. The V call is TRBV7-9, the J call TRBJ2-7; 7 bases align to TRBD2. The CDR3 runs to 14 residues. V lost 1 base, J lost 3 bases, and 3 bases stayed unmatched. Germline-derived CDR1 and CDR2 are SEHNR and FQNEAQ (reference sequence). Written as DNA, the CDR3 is TGTGCCAGCAGCTTAGGGGAGGGTCTCTACGAGCAGTACTTC. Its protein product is CASSLGEGLYEQYF.

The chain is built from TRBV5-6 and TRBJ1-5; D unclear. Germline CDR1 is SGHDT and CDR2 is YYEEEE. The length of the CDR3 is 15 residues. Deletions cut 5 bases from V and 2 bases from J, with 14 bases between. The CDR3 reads CASSSDGERNQPQHF. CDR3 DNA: TGTGCCAGCAGTTCTGACGGGGAGCGCAATCAGCCCCAGCATTTT. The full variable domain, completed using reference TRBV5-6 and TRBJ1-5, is DAGVTQSPTHLIKTRGQQVTLRCSPKSGHDTVSWYQQALGQGPQFIFQYYEEEERQRGNFPDRFSGHQFPNYSSELNVNALLLGDSALYLCASSSDGERNQPQHFGDGTRLSIL.

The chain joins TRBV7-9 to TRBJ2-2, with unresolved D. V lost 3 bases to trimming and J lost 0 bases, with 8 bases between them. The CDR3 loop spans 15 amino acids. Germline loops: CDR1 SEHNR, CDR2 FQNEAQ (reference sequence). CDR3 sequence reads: CASSLSTTNTGELFF. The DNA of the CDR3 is TGTGCCAGCAGCTTGTCAACCACGAACACCGGGGAGCTGTTTTTT.

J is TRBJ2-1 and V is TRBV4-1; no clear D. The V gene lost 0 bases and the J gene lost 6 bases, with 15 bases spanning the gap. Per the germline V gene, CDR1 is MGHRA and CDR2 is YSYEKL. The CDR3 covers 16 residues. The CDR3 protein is CASSQEPETLFNEQFF. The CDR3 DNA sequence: TGCGCCAGCAGCCAAGAACCAGAGACCCTTTTCAATGAGCAGTTCTTC.

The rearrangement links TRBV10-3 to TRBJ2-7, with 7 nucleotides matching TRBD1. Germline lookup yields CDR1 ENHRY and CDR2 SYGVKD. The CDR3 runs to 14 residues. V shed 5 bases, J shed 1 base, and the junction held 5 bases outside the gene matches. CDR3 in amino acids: CAISIGTASYEQYF. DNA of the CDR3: TGTGCCATCAGTATCGGGACAGCATCCTACGAGCAGTACTTC.

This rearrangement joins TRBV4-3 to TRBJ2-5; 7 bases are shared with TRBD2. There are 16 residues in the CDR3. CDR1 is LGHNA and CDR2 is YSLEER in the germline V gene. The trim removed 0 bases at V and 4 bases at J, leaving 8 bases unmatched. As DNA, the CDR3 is TGCGCCAGCAGCCAAGATCGGGGAGGGGTCGGAGAGACCCAGTACTTC. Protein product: CASSQDRGGVGETQYF.

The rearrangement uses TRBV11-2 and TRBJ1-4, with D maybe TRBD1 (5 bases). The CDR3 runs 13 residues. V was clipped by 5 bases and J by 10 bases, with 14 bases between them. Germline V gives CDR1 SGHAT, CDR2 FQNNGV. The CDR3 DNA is TGTGCCAGCAGCCCTCGAGACAGCCCAAAACTGTTTTTT. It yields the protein CASSPRDSPKLFF.

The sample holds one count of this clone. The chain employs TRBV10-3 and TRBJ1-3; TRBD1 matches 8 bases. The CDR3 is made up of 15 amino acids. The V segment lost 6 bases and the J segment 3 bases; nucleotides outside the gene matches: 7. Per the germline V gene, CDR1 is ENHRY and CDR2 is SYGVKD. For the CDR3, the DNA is TGTGCCATCAGCGAAATTGACAGGGGTGGAAACACCATATATTTT. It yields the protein CAISEIDRGGNTIYF.

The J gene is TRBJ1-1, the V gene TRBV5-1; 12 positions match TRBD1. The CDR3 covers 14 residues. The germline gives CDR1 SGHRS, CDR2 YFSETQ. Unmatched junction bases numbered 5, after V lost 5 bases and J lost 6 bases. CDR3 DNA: TGCGCCAGCAGTCCAGGGACAGGGGGCTCTGAAGCTTTCTTT. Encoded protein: CASSPGTGGSEAFF.

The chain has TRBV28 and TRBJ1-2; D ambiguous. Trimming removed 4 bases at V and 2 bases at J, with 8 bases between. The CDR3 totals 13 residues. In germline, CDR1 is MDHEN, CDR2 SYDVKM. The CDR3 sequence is CASSSFLNYGYTF. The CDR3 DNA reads TGTGCCAGCAGTTCCTTCCTCAACTATGGCTACACCTTC.

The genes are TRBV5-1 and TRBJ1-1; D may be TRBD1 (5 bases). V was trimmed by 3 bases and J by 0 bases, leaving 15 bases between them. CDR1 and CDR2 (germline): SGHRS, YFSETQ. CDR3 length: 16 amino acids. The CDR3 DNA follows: TGCGCCAGCAGCTACCTGGGGGGAGTGATGAACACTGAAGCTTTCTTT. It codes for CASSYLGGVMNTEAFF.

As DNA, the CDR3 is TGTGCCAGCAGCTTCCCCTCCTACAATGAGCAGTTCTTC. It specifies CASSFPSYNEQFF. J is TRBJ2-1 and V is TRBV5-6; unclear D gene. V was pared by 2 bases and J by 0 bases, with 3 bases between. Germline values: CDR1 SGHDT, CDR2 YYEEEE. The CDR3 is made up of 13 amino acids.

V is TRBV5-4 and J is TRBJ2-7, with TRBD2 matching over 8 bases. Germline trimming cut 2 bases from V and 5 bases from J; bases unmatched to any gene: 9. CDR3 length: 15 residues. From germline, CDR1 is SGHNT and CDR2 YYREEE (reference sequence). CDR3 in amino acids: CASSFSPGGRDEQYF. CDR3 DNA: TGTGCCAGCAGCTTTAGTCCGGGGGGGCGCGACGAGCAGTACTTC.

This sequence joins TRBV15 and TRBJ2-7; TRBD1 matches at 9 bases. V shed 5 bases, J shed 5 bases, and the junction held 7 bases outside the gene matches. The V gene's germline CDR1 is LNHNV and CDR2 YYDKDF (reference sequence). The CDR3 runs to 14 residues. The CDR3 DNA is TGTGCCACCAGCCACCGGGACAGGGAAGACGAGCAGTACTTC. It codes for CATSHRDREDEQYF.

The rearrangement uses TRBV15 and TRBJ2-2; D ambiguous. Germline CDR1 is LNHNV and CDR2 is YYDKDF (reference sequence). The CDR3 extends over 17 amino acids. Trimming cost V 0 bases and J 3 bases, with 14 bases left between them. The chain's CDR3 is CATSRDTAGSDTGELFF. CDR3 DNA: TGTGCCACCAGCAGAGATACGGCCGGTTCCGACACCGGGGAGCTGTTTTTT.

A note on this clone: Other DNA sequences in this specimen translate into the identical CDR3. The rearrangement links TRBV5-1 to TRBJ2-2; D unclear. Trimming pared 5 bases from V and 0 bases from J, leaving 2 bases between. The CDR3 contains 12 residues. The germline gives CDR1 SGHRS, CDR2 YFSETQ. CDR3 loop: CASSPNTGELFF. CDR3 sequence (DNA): TGCGCCAGCAGTCCGAACACCGGGGAGCTGTTTTTT. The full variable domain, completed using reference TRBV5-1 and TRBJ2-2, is KAGVTQTPRYLIKTRGQQVTLSCSPISGHRSVSWYQQTPGQGLQFLFEYFSETQRNKGNFPGRFSGRQFSNSRSEMNVSTLELGDSALYLCASSPNTGELFFGEGSRLTVL.

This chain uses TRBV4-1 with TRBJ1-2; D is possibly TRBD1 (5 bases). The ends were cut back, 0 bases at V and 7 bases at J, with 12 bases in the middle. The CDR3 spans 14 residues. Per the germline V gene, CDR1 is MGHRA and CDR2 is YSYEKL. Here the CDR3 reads CASSQDRQGGGYTF. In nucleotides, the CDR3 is TGCGCCAGCAGCCAAGATCGGCAGGGAGGTGGCTACACCTTC.

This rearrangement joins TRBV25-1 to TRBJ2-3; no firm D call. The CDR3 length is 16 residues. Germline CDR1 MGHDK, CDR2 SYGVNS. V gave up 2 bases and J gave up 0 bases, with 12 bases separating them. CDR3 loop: CASSEGVLASTDTQYF. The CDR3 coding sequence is TGTGCCAGCAGTGAAGGGGTCCTCGCTAGCACAGATACGCAGTATTTT. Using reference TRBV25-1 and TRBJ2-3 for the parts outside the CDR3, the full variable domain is EADIYQTPRYLVIGTGKKITLECSQTMGHDKMYWYQQDPGMELHLIHYSYGVNSTEKGDLSSESTVSRIRTEHFPLTLESARPSHTSQYLCASSEGVLASTDTQYFGPGTRLTVL.

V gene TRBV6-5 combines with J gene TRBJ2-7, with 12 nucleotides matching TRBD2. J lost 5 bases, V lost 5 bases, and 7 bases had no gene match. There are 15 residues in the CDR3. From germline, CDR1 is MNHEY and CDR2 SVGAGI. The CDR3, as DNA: TGTGCCAGCAGTCCGCTAGCGGGAGGGTTCAACGAGCAGTACTTC. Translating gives CASSPLAGGFNEQYF.

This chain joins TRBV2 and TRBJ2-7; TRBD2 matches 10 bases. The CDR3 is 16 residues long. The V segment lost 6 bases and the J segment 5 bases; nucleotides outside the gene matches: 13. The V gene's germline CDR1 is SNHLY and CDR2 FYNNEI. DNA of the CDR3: TGTGCCAGCAGGCCCGCCCATTCTAGCGGGAGCCACGAGCAGTACTTC. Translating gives CASRPAHSSGSHEQYF.

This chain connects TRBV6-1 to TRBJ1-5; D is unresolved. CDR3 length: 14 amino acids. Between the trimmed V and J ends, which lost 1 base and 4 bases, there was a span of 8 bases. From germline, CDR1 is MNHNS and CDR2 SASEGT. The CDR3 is CASSEEQHNQPQHF. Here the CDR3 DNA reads TGTGCCAGCAGTGAAGAACAGCATAATCAGCCCCAGCATTTT.